This T cell receptor beta chain appears in the sequencing data of a study of graft-versus-host responses after intestinal transplantation. Study-wide results and limits: Allografts of patients with graft-donor T cell macrochimerism showed high graft-versus-host to host-versus-graft clone ratios.

V was cut by 6 bases and J by 4 bases, with 10 bases left in between. Germline CDR1 WNHNN, CDR2 SYGVQD (reference sequence). This CDR3 comprises 13 residues. Lymphocytes (intraepithelial and lamina propria) were released by processing the graft tissue. About this clone: Antigen unknown.

Method: immunoSEQ multiplex PCR; TCRdb's copy keeps in-frame clones and lacks some. The table has 20,000 or so clones, around 81% seen once. The genes are TRBV10-1 and TRBJ2-1, with D perhaps matching TRBD1 (6 bases). The receptor comes from a human patient who received an intestinal transplant, so some T cells may come from the graft donor. Material: ileum tissue, obtained 12 days after intestinal transplant. The CDR3 region has the DNA TGCGCCAGCAGGGCCGACAGGTACAATGAGCAGTTCTTC. Residues: CASRADRYNEQFF.